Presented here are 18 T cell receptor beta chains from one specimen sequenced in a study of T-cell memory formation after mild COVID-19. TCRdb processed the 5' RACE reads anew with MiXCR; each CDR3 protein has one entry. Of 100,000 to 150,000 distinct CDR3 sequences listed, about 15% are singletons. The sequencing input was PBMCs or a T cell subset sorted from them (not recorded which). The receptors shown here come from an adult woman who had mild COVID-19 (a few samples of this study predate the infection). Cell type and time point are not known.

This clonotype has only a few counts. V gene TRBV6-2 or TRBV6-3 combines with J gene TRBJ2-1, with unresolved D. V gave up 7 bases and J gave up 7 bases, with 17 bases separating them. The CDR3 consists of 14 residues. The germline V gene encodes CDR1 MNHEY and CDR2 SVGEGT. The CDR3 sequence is CASIPRPSLNEQFF. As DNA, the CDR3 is TGTGCCAGCATTCCTAGGCCCTCATTGAATGAGCAGTTCTTC.

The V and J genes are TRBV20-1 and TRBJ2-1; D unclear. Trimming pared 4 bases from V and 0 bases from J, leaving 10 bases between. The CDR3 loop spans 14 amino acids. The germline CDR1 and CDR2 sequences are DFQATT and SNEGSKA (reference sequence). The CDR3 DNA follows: TGCAGTGCTATACTTATAAGCTCCTACAATGAGCAGTTCTTC. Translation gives CSAILISSYNEQFF.

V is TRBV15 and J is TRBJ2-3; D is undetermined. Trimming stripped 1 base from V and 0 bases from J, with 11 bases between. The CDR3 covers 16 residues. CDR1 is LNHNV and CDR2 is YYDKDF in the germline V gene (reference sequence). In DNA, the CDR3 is TGTGCCACCAGCAGAGTGCCTAGAGTCAGCACAGATACGCAGTATTTT. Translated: CATSRVPRVSTDTQYF.

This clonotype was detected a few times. CDR3 sequence (DNA): TGTGCCATCAGTGAGTCTAGCGGGGCGGGCCTAAGCACAGATACGCAGTATTTT. Protein sequence: CAISESSGAGLSTDTQYF. The chain has TRBV10-3 and TRBJ2-3; 8 bases line up with TRBD2. The CDR3 length is 18 residues. The germline V gene encodes CDR1 ENHRY and CDR2 SYGVKD. V was pared by 0 bases and J by 0 bases, with 8 bases of the junction left unmatched.

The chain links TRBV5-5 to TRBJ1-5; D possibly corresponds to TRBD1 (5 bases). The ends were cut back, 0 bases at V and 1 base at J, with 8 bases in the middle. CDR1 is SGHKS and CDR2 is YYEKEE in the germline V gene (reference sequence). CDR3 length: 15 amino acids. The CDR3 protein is CASSLGGGSNQPQHF. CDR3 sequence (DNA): TGTGCCAGCAGCTTGGGGGGGGGAAGCAATCAGCCCCAGCATTTT. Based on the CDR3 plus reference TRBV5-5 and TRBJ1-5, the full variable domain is DAGVTQSPTHLIKTRGQQVTLRCSPISGHKSVSWYQQVLGQGPQFIFQYYEKEERGRGNFPDRFSARQFPNYSSELNVNALLLGDSALYLCASSLGGGSNQPQHFGDGTRLSIL.

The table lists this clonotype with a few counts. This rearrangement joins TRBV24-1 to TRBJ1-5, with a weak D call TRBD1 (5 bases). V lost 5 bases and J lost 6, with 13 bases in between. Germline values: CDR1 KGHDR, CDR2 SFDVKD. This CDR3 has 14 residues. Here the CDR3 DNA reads TGTGCCACCAGTGTGGGGCAAGCGGGTCAGCCCCAGCATTTT. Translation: CATSVGQAGQPQHF.

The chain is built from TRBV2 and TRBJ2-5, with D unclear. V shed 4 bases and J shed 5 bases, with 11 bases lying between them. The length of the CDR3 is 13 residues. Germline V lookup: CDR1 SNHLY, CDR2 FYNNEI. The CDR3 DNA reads TGTGCCAGCAGTGGGGGTCCGGTGGAGACCCAGTACTTC. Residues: CASSGGPVETQYF.

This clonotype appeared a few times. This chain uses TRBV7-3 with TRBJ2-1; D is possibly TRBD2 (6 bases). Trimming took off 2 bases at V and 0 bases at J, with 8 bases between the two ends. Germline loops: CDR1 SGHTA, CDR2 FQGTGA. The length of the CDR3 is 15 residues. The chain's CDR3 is CASSLGSGSYNEQFF. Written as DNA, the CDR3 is TGTGCCAGCAGCTTAGGTAGCGGCTCCTACAATGAGCAGTTCTTC.

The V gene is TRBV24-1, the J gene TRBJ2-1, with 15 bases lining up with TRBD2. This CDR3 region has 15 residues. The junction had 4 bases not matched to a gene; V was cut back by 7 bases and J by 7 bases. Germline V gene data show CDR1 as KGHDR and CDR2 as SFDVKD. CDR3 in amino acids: CATSPGLAGGNEQFF. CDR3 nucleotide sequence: TGTGCCACCAGCCCGGGACTAGCGGGGGGTAATGAGCAGTTCTTC.

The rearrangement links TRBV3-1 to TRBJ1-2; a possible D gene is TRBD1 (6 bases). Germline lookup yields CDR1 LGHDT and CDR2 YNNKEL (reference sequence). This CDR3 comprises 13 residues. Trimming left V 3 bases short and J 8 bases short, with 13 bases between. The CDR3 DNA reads TGTGCCAGCAGCCAGAGAGACAGGAACGGCTACACCTTC. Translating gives CASSQRDRNGYTF.

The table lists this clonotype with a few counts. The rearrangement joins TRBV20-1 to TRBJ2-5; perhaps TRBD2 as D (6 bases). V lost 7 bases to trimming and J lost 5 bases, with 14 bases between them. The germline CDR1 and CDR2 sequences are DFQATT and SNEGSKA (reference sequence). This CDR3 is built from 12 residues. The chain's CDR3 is CSVGGVLETQYF. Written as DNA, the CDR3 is TGCAGTGTCGGCGGGGTTCTGGAGACCCAGTACTTC.

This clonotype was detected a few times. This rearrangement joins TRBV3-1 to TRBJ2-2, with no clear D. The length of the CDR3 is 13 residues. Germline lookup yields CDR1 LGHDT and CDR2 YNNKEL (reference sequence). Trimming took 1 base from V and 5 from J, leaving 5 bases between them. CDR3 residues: CASSQGITGELFF. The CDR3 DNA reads TGTGCCAGCAGCCAAGGAATAACCGGGGAGCTGTTTTTT.

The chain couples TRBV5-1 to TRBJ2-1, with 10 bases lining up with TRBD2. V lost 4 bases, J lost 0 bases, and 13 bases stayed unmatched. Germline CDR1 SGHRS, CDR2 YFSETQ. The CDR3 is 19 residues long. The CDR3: CASSPSSGSRIGSYNEQFF. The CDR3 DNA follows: TGCGCCAGCAGCCCATCTAGCGGGAGCCGAATTGGCTCCTACAATGAGCAGTTCTTC.

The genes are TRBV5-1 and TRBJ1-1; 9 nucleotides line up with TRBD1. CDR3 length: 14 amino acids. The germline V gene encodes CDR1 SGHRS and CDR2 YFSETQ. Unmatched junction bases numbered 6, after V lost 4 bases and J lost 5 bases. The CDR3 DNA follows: TGCGCCAGCAGCGCGGGACAGGGCTTTACTGAAGCTTTCTTT. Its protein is CASSAGQGFTEAFF.

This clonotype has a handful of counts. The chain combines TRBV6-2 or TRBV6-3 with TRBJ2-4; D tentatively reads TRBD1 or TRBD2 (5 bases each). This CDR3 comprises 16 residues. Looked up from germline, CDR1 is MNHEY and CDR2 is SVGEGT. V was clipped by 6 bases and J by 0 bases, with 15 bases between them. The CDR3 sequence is CASSVTGGLAKNIQYF. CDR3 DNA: TGTGCCAGCAGCGTTACAGGCGGGCTAGCCAAAAACATTCAGTACTTC.

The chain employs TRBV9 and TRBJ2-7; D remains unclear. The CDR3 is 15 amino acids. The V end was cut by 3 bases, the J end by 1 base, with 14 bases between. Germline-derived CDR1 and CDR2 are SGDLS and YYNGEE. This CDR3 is CASSASPAKSYEQYF. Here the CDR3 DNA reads TGTGCCAGCAGCGCAAGTCCCGCTAAGTCCTACGAGCAGTACTTC.

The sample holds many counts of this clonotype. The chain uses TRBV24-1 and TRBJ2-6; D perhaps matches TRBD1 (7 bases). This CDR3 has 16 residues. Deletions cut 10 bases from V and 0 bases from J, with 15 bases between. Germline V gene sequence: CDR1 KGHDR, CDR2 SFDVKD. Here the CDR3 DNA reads TGTGCCACGGAGGGACAGTCGAGCTCTGGGGCCAACGTCCTGACTTTC. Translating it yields CATEGQSSSGANVLTF.

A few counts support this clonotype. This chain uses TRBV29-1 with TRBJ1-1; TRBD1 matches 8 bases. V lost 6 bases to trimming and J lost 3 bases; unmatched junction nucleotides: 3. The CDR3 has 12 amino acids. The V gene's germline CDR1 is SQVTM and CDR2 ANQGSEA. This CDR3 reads CSVAQGDTEAFF. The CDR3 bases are TGCAGCGTCGCACAGGGGGACACTGAAGCTTTCTTT.